The 20 T cell receptor beta chains reported below all come from one sample, sequenced in a study of tumor-infiltrating lymphocytes in primary liver carcinoma. The blood RNA (from unsorted whole blood) was obtained, and germline DNA was also extracted. TCR beta cDNA was reverse-transcribed from 450 to 500 ng of total RNA. The reaction used a constant-region primer and ProtoScript II reverse transcriptase. Construction of TCR beta libraries relied on three successive nested multiplex PCR rounds employing slightly modified ARM-PCR. TRBV1-TRBV30 forward primers paired with a C-beta reverse primer drove the first two PCR rounds, approximately 11 cycles each. MiXCR, applied by TCRdb to the multiplex PCR reads, yields one record per CDR3 protein. The data show about 330,000 distinct CDR3 sequences, about two thirds seen once. Sequenced material: peripheral blood. The receptors shown here come from a middle-aged man with primary liver carcinoma and hepatitis B virus infection.

Worth noting for this clonotype: Mismatch with germline at one junction end may stem from a read error. V is TRBV7-8 and J is TRBJ1-5, with D possibly matching TRBD1 (5 bases). CDR1 is SGHVS, CDR2 FQNEAQ, per germline. CDR3 length: 13 residues. CDR3: CASRTGGNQSQHF. As DNA, the CDR3 is TGTGCCAGCAGGACGGGGGGGAATCAGTCCCAGCATTTT.

V usage is TRBV6-5 and J usage is TRBJ2-1; D possibly matches TRBD1 or TRBD2 (6 bases each). The CDR3 is 13 amino acids. The V gene lost 11 bases and the J gene lost 5 bases, with 16 bases spanning the gap. From germline, CDR1 is MNHEY and CDR2 SVGAGI. The CDR3 here is CAVSRGPNNEQFF. CDR3 nucleotide sequence: TGTGCCGTATCCCGGGGGCCTAACAATGAGCAGTTCTTC.

This clonotype was detected a few times. The junction differs from germline at one of its ends, possibly a read error. The chain uses TRBV11-2 and TRBJ1-4, with D unresolved. The germline V gene has CDR1 SGHAT and CDR2 FQNNGV. The CDR3 totals 14 residues. The CDR3 region is CASSHLGNNEKLFF. CDR3 bases: TGTGCTAGCAGCCACCTTGGCAATAATGAAAAACTGTTTTTT. The full variable domain, rest sourced from reference TRBV11-2 and TRBJ1-4, is EAGVAQSPRYKIIEKRQSVAFWCNPISGHATLYWYQQILGQGPKLLIQFQNNGVVDDSQLPKDRFSAERLKGVDSTLKIQPAKLEDSAVYLCASSHLGNNEKLFFGSGTQLSVL.

The chain combines TRBV2 with TRBJ2-1; D possibly corresponds to TRBD1 (6 bases). Germline V gene data show CDR1 as SNHLY and CDR2 as FYNNEI. The V and J ends lost 11 bases and 10 bases respectively, with 30 bases between them. The CDR3 contains 16 residues. CDR3 amino acids: CAEGVTPGQMVSEQFF. For the CDR3, the DNA is TGTGCCGAAGGAGTCACTCCAGGACAGATGGTATCAGAGCAGTTCTTC. The whole variable domain, remainder taken from reference TRBV2 and TRBJ2-1, is EPEVTQTPSHQVTQMGQEVILRCVPISNHLYFYWYRQILGQKVEFLVSFYNNEISEKSEIFDDQFSVERPDGSNFTLKIRSTKLEDSAMYFCAEGVTPGQMVSEQFFGPGTRLTVL.

The rearrangement uses TRBV6-2 or TRBV6-3 and TRBJ2-7; D remains unclear. The CDR3 is made up of 15 amino acids. The germline V and J ends were trimmed by 4 bases and 8 bases, with 21 bases remaining between them. From germline, CDR1 is MNHEY and CDR2 SVGEGT. The CDR3 spells CASSSLRRPSLQQYF. The CDR3 DNA reads as TGTGCCAGCAGTTCTCTCAGGCGACCTTCTTTACAGCAGTACTTC.

The chain couples TRBV11-2 to TRBJ2-5; D tentatively fits TRBD1 or TRBD2 (5 bases each). With 7 bases removed from V and 7 bases from J, the gap between germline ends came to 22 bases. CDR1 and CDR2 (germline): SGHAT, FQNNGV. CDR3 length: 15 amino acids. CDR3 nucleotide sequence: TGTGCCAGCAACTCGACCGGGACCATCGCAGTGACCCAGTACTTC. Amino acid sequence: CASNSTGTIAVTQYF.

Concerning this clonotype itself: Since a much larger clone is just one base distant, this may be a read error. The V call is TRBV12-3 or TRBV12-4, the J call TRBJ2-5, with 10 bases aligning to TRBD1. The CDR3 runs 16 residues. CDR3 nucleotides: TGTACCAGCAGTTCCCAGGGACAGGGGACAATAAAGACCCAGTACTTC. It yields the protein CTSSSQGQGTIKTQYF.

This clonotype was seen only once. This may stem from a read error, because a much larger clone lies one nucleotide away. V usage is TRBV28 and J usage is TRBJ2-1; D remains ambiguous. The CDR3 contains 17 residues. The germline CDR1 and CDR2 sequences are MDHEN and SYDVKM. Trimming took 7 bases from V and 3 from J, leaving 22 bases between them. CDR3 in DNA: TGTGCCAGCACACCCAGACCGGCCGGAATGGGCTACAATGAGCAGTTCTTC. Translation: CASTPRPAGMGYNEQFF.

For this clonotype: A read error may produce the germline difference seen at one junction end. V is TRBV4-2 and J is TRBJ2-7; possible D gene TRBD1, 5 bases. In germline, CDR1 is LGHNA, CDR2 YNFKEQ. The CDR3 extends over 13 amino acids. CDR3 DNA: TGTGCCTGCAGCCAAGTAGGGGTTCTTGAGCAGTACTTC. Its protein is CACSQVGVLEQYF.

For this clonotype: The junction and the germline gene differ at one end; a read error may be behind it. The chain recombines TRBV29-1 with TRBJ1-1; TRBD1 agrees at 11 bases. CDR1 SQVTM and CDR2 ANQGSEA come from the germline V gene. This CDR3 spans 14 amino acids. Written as DNA, the CDR3 is TGCAGCGTCGGCCGGGACAGGGGGTGGTTTGAAGCTTACTTT. Amino acid sequence: CSVGRDRGWFEAYF.

Concerning this clonotype: Since a much larger clone is just one base distant, this may be a read error. The chain has TRBV6-2 or TRBV6-3 and TRBJ1-1; D remains unclear. Germline assignment: CDR1 MNHEY and CDR2 SVGEGT. The CDR3 is 16 amino acids. With 4 bases removed from V and 1 base from J, the gap between germline ends came to 16 bases. The CDR3 is CASSCGLTLGNTEAFF. In DNA, the CDR3 is TGTGCCAGCAGTTGCGGGTTGACTCTGGGGAACACTGAAGCTTTCTTT.

This clonotype was counted ten times or more. The chain carries TRBV11-2 and TRBJ2-7; D is unclear. Trimming shortened V by 4 bases and J by 0 bases, and 19 bases separated the two germline ends. The CDR3 consists of 17 residues. CDR1 and CDR2 from the germline V gene are SGHAT and FQNNGV. The CDR3 DNA is TGTGCCAGCAGCTCCACCCCCCCTACAGTAAGCTCCTACGAGCAGTACTTC. Translating gives CASSSTPPTVSSYEQYF.

The chain couples TRBV30 to TRBJ2-5, with D tentatively TRBD1 (6 bases). CDR1 GTSNPN and CDR2 SVGIG come from the germline V gene (reference sequence). The CDR3 consists of 13 residues. V lost 1 base and J 5 bases, leaving 11 bases between the germline ends. CDR3 sequence (DNA): TGTGCCTGGAGTGGACAGGCCGGGGAGACCCAGTACTTC. This translates into CAWSGQAGETQYF.

In the case of this clonotype: A junction boundary mismatches the germline segment, possibly from a read error. This chain joins TRBV6-5 and TRBJ2-1; no definite D call. The CDR3 runs 16 residues. The germline V gene has CDR1 MNHEY and CDR2 SVGAGI. DNA of the CDR3: TGTGCCAGCAGTTACTCTACGAGCTCCTCCTACGATGAGCAGTTCTTC. This encodes CASSYSTSSSYDEQFF.

In its sample, this clonotype was seen many times. The genes are TRBV11-2 and TRBJ2-5, with D hard to call. The CDR3 has 14 residues. Germline V CDR1 and CDR2: SGHAT, FQNNGV. V was clipped by 5 bases and J by 3 bases, with 13 bases between them. CDR3 loop: CASSPRWLKETQYF. Here the CDR3 DNA reads TGTGCCAGCAGCCCTCGGTGGCTGAAAGAGACCCAGTACTTC. Supplemented by reference TRBV11-2 and TRBJ2-5, the full variable domain reads EAGVAQSPRYKIIEKRQSVAFWCNPISGHATLYWYQQILGQGPKLLIQFQNNGVVDDSQLPKDRFSAERLKGVDSTLKIQPAKLEDSAVYLCASSPRWLKETQYFGPGTRLLVL.

The genes are TRBV6-2 or TRBV6-3 and TRBJ2-1, with D possibly being TRBD2 (6 bases). Germline values: CDR1 MNHEY, CDR2 SVGEGT. CDR3 size: 15 residues. The V end was cut by 6 bases, the J end by 13 bases, with 25 bases between. CDR3 amino acids: CASSGLTGVRREQFF. The CDR3 bases are TGTGCCAGCAGCGGACTAACGGGAGTCAGACGGGAACAGTTCTTC.

This chain uses TRBV2 with TRBJ2-3, with D maybe TRBD2 (6 bases). Germline V CDR1 and CDR2: SNHLY, FYNNEI. The V end lost 7 bases, the J end lost 6 bases, and 17 bases lay between the germline ends. The CDR3 sequence is 14 residues long. CDR3 nucleotide sequence: TGTGCCAGCATGAGGTCCGGGAGTGTGGATACGCAGTATTTT. It specifies CASMRSGSVDTQYF.

Details on this clonotype: A much larger clone sits a single nucleotide away, making a read error possible. It is likely a read error, because the conserved phenylalanine at the end of the CDR3 is missing. The chain has TRBV6-5 and TRBJ2-7; 7 positions agree with TRBD2. Germline V CDR1 and CDR2: MNHEY, SVGAGI. With 0 bases clipped from V and 9 bases from J, the junction kept 11 bases outside the gene matches. The CDR3 is made up of 15 amino acids. The DNA for the CDR3 is TGTGCCAGCAGTTACTCGGAGTCGGGAGGTACCACGCAGTACCTC. Its translation is CASSYSESGGTTQYL.

With respect to this clonotype: A much larger clone differs from this one at a single base, so this may be a read error. This chain joins TRBV6-1 and TRBJ2-3, with a weak D call TRBD2 (6 bases). The CDR3 has 16 amino acids. CDR1 MNHNS and CDR2 SASEGT come from the germline V gene. CDR3 sequence (DNA): TGTGCCAACAGTGAGCATACTCGGGGGACCACAGATACGCAGTATTTT. It yields the protein CANSEHTRGTTDTQYF.

The CDR3 here is CASSPMITNEKLFF. The CDR3 DNA is TGTGCCAGCAGTCCGATGATTACTAATGAAAAACTGTTTTTT. The chain employs TRBV11-2 and TRBJ1-4; D unresolved. The CDR3 sequence is 14 residues long. Trimming took off 6 bases at V and 2 bases at J, with 10 bases between the two ends. Germline V lookup: CDR1 SGHAT, CDR2 FQNNGV.